This T cell receptor (beta chain) derives from a study of blood T cells in healthy people across ages. Study results and caveats: Because sorting was not performed, PBMCs prevented conclusive naive versus antigen-experienced comparison. Per-million-T-cell TCR beta diversity fell roughly linearly with age.

Comments on this clonotype: Its matching antigen is unknown.

Caucasian individuals from Russia who were healthy and aged about 6 to 100 acted as donors. A second roughly 6 to 12 cycle PCR used barcoded and J-beta primers. Each TCR beta cDNA got a 12-nucleotide random molecular identifier. Via MiXCR, TCRdb re-called the 5' RACE reads, giving one row per CDR3 protein. This sample yields hundreds of thousands of distinct CDR3 sequences, of which 58% are seen a single time; approximately 37% belongs to the top ten. Sample: blood. The source of this sequence is a man aged 55-75 years in good health.

CDR3 amino acids: CASSQDRALGTQYF. The CDR3 bases are TGTGCCAGCAGTCAGGACAGGGCTTTAGGGACCCAGTACTTC. The rearrangement joins TRBV28 to TRBJ2-7; TRBD1 aligns across 8 bases. The DNA end lines up better with TRBJ2-5; the J call may be wrong. CDR3 length equals 14 residues. The germline gives CDR1 MDHEN, CDR2 SYDVKM.